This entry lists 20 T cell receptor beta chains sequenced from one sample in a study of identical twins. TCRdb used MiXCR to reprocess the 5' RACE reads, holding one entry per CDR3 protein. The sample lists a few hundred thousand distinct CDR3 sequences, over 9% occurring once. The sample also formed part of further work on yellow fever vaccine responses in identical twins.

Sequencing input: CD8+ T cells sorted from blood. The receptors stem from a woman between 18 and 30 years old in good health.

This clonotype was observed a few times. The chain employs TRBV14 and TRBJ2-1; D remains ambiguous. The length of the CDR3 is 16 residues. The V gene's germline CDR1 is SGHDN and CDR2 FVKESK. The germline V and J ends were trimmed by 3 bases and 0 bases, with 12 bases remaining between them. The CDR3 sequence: CASSHVGSSSYNEQFF. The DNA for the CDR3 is TGTGCCAGCAGCCACGTGGGCAGCAGCTCCTACAATGAGCAGTTCTTC. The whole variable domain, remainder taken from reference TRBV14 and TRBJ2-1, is EAGVTQFPSHSVIEKGQTVTLRCDPISGHDNLYWYRRVMGKEIKFLLHFVKESKQDESGMPNNRFLAERTGGTYSTLKVQPAELEDSGVYFCASSHVGSSSYNEQFFGPGTRLTVL.

The DNA for the CDR3 is TGTGCCACCAGCGGAAGGAGGACTAGCTACAATGAGCAGTTCTTC. Amino acids: CATSGRRTSYNEQFF. The V gene is TRBV15, the J gene TRBJ2-1; 7 nucleotides align to TRBD2. The V and J ends lost 5 bases and 3 bases, in that order; junction bases with no gene match: 7. The CDR3 runs 15 residues. The germline V gene has CDR1 LNHNV and CDR2 YYDKDF (reference sequence).

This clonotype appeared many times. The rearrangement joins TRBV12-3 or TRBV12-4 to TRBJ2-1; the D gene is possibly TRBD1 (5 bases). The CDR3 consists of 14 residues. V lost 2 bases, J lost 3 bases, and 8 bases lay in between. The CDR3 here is CASSLRGRYNEQFF. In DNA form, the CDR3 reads TGTGCCAGCAGTTTAAGGGGCCGCTACAATGAGCAGTTCTTC.

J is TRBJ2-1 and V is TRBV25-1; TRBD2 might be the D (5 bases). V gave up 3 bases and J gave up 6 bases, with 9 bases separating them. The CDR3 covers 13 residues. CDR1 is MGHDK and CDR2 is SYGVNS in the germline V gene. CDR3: CASSEASSNEQFF. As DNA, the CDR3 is TGTGCCAGCAGTGAGGCTAGCAGCAATGAGCAGTTCTTC.

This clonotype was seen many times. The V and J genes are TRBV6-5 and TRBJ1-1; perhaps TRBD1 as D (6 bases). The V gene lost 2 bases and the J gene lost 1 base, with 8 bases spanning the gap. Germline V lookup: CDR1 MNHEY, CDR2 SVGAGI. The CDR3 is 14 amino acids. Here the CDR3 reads CASSYPTGNTEAFF. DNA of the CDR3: TGTGCCAGCAGTTACCCGACAGGGAACACTGAAGCTTTCTTT.

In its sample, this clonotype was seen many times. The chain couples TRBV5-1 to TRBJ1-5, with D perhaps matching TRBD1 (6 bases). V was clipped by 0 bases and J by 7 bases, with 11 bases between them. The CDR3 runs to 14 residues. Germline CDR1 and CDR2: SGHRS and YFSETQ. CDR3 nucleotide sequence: TGCGCCAGCAGCTTGGAGGGGGTAGGACAGCCCCAGCATTTT. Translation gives CASSLEGVGQPQHF.

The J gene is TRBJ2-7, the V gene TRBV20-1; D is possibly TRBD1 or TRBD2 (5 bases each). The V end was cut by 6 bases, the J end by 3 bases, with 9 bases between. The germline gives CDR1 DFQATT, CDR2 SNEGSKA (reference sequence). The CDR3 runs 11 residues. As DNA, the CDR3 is TGCAGTGCCGGGGACGGCTACGAGCAGTACGTC. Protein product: CSAGDGYEQYV.

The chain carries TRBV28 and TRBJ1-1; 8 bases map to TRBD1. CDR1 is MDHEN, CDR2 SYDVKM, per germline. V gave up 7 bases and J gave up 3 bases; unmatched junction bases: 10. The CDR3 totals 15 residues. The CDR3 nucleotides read TGTGCCAGCAACCTGGACAGGGAGGAGGACACTGAAGCTTTCTTT. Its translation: CASNLDREEDTEAFF.

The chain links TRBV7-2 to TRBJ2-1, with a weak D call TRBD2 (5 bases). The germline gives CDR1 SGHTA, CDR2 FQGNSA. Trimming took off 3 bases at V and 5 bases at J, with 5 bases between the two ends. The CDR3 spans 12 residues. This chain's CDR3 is CASSFGNNEQFF. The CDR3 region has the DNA TGTGCCAGCAGCTTCGGGAACAATGAGCAGTTCTTC. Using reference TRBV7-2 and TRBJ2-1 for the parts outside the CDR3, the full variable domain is GAGVSQSPSNKVTEKGKDVELRCDPISGHTALYWYRQSLGQGLEFLIYFQGNSAPDKSGLPSDRFSAERTGGSVSTLTIQRTQQEDSAVYLCASSFGNNEQFFGPGTRLTVL.

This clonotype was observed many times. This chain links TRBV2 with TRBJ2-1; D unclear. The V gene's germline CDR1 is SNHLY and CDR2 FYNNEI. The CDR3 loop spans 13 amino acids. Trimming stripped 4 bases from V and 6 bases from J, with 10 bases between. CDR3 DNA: TGTGCCAGCAGTGTCTTGCACAGCAATGAGCAGTTCTTC. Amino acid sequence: CASSVLHSNEQFF.

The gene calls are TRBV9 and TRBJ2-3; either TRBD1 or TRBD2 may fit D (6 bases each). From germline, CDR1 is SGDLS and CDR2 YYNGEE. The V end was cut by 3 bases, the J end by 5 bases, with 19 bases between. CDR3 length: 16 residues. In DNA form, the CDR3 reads TGTGCCAGCAGCGCGGAGGGTGGGGGGCCAGGAGATACGCAGTATTTT. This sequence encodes CASSAEGGGPGDTQYF.

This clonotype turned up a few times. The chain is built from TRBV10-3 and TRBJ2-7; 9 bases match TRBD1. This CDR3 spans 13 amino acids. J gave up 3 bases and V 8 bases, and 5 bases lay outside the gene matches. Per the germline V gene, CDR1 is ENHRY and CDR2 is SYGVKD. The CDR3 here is CAIGGDRVYEQYF. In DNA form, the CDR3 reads TGTGCCATCGGCGGGGACAGGGTCTACGAGCAGTACTTC.

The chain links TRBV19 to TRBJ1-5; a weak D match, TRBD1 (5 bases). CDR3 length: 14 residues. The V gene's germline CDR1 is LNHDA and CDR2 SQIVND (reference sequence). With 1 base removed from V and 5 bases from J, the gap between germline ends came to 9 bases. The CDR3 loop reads CASSIVSGYQPQHF. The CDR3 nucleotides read TGTGCCAGTAGTATAGTGTCAGGGTATCAGCCCCAGCATTTT.

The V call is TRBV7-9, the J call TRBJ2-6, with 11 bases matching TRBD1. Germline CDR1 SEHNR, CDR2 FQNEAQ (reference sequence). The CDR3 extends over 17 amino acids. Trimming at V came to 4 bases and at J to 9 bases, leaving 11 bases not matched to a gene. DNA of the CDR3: TGTGCCAGCAGCTCAGAGGGACAGGGGGGGGGTGGCAACGTCCTGACTTTC. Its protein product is CASSSEGQGGGGNVLTF.

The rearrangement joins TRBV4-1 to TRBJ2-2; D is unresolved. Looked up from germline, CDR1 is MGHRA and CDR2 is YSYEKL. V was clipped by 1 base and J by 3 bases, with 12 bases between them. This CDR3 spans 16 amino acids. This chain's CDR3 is CASSQALPGYTGELFF. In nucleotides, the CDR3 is TGCGCCAGCAGCCAAGCACTTCCGGGTTACACCGGGGAGCTGTTTTTT.

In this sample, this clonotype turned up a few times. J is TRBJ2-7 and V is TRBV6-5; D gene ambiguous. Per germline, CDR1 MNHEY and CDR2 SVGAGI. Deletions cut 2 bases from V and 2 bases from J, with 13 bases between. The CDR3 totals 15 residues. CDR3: CASSYLTTGTYEQYF. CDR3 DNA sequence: TGTGCCAGCAGTTACCTCACGACGGGTACCTACGAGCAGTACTTC.

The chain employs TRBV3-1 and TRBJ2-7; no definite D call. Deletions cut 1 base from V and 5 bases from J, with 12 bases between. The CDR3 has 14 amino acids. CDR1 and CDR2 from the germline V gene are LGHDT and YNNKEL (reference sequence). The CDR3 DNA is TGTGCCAGCAGCCAAGGGCTCAGCTACCACGAGCAGTACGTC. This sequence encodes CASSQGLSYHEQYV.

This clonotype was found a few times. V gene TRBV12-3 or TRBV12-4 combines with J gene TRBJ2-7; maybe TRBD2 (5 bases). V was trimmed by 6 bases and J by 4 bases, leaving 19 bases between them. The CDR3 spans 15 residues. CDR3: CASSPEGGRVYEQYF. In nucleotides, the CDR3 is TGTGCCAGCAGCCCAGAGGGTGGGCGGGTTTACGAGCAGTACTTC.

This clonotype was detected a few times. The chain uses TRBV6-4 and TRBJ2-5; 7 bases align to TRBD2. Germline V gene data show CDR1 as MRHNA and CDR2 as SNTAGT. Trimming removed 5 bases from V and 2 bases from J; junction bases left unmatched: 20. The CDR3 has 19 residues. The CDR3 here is CASSRYDSLGGNQQETQYF. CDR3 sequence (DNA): TGTGCCAGCAGTCGATATGACAGTCTGGGAGGGAATCAACAAGAGACCCAGTACTTC.

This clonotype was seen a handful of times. The CDR3 loop reads CASTAGGTEAFF. In DNA, the CDR3 is TGCGCCAGCACCGCGGGAGGGACTGAAGCTTTCTTT. V is TRBV5-1 and J is TRBJ1-1; D call uncertain. This CDR3 has 12 amino acids. Germline assignment: CDR1 SGHRS and CDR2 YFSETQ. V was pared by 6 bases and J by 5 bases, with 11 bases between.